This paragraph reports one T cell receptor beta chain. Antigen: not known. This entry belongs to a study of cytomegalovirus exposure and HLA in healthy donors. Looking at the study overall: Out of fewer than 500 genotyped donors, approximately 84% belonged to the Caucasian-associated ancestry cluster. Findings of the study overall: V- and J-gene trimming of TCR beta was linked (in a later analysis) to a missense DCLRE1C variant. Previously analyzed data showed that most TCR beta V segments were productive at a frequency of about 90% or about 30%. The study flagged approximately 180 TCR beta chains as cytomegalovirus-associated.

This PCR relied on a set of 60 Vbeta primers and 13 Jbeta primers. Clones were read by immunoSEQ multiplex PCR, and TCRdb kept only the in-frame ones, dropping some. This sample has about 93,000 clones, with around 78% found just once. V dropped 7 bases and J dropped 0 bases, with 18 bases sitting between them. The CDR3 covers 15 residues. Germline V gene data show CDR1 as SQVTM and CDR2 as ANQGSEA. Sample: PBMCs. V usage is TRBV29-1 and J usage is TRBJ1-1; the D is unclear. The clonotype was recovered from a man aged 25 to 40 in good health and CMV-seronegative. The CDR3 here is CSAITGIPMNTEAFF. The CDR3 bases are TGCAGCGCTATTACGGGAATCCCCATGAACACTGAAGCTTTCTTT.